This T cell receptor beta chain came from a study of cytomegalovirus exposure and HLA in healthy donors. The PCR ran on 60 Vbeta and 13 Jbeta primers. Repertoires were generated with immunoSEQ multiplex PCR, while TCRdb's copy carries only in-frame clones and drops some. The sample lists roughly 100,000 clones, approximately 84% occurring once. The CDR3 runs to 14 residues. Looked up from germline, CDR1 is KGHSH and CDR2 is LQKENI. V dropped 3 bases and J dropped 8; count of bases not matched to a gene: 7. The chain carries TRBV18 and TRBJ2-1; TRBD2 aligns across 7 bases. This TCR was recovered from a male donor in good health and CMV-seronegative. Sequencing was done on a sample of PBMCs. The CDR3 nucleotides are TGTGCCAGCTCACCCCCGTGGGAGGGCGATGAGCAGTTCTTC. As protein: CASSPPWEGDEQFF.